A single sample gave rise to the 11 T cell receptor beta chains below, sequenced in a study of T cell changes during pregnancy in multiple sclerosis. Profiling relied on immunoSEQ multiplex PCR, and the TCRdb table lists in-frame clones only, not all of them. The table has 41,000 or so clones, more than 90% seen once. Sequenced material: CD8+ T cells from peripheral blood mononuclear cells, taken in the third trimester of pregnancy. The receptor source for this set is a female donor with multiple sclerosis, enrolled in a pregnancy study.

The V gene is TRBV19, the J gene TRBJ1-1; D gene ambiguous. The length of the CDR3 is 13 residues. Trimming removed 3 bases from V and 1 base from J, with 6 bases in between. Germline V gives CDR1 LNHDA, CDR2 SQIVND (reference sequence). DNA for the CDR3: TGTGCCAGTAGTATCATCGGGAACACTGAAGCTTTCTTT. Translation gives CASSIIGNTEAFF.

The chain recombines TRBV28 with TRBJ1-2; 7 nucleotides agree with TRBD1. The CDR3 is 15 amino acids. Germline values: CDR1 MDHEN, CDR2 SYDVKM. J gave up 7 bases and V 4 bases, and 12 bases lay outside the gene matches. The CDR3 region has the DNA TGTGCCAGCAGTTACTCAGCCGACAGGGCTATTGGCTACACCTTC. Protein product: CASSYSADRAIGYTF.

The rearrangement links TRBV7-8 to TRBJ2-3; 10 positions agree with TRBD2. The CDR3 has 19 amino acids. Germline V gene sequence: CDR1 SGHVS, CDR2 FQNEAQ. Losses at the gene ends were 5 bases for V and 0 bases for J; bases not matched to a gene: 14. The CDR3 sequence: CASSPRASGGRTSTDTQYF. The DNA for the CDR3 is TGTGCCAGCAGCCCACGAGCTAGCGGGGGCAGAACTAGCACAGATACGCAGTATTTT.

The CDR3 sequence: CASSFGQGMNTEAFF. As DNA, the CDR3 is TGCGCCAGCAGCTTCGGACAGGGGATGAACACTGAAGCTTTCTTT. J is TRBJ1-1 and V is TRBV5-1; 9 nucleotides align to TRBD1. V lost 2 bases, J lost 0 bases, and 2 bases stayed unmatched. This CDR3 is built from 15 residues. The germline CDR1 and CDR2 sequences are SGHRS and YFSETQ.

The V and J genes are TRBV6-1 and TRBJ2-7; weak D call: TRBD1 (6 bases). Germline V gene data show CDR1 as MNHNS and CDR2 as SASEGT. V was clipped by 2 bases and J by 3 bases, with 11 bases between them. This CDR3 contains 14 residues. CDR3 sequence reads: CASSETRGVYEQYF. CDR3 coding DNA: TGTGCCAGCAGTGAAACCAGGGGAGTCTACGAGCAGTACTTC.

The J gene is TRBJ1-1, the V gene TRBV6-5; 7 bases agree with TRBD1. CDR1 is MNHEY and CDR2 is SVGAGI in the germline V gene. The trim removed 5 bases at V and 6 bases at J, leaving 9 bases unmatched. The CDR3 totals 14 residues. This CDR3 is CASSRQTGSPEAFF. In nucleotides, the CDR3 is TGTGCCAGCAGTCGACAGACAGGGTCCCCTGAAGCTTTCTTT.

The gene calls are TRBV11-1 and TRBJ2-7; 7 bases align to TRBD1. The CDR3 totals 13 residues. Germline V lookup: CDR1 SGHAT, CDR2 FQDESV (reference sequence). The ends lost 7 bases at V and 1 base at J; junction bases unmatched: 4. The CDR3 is CASTGTESYEQYF. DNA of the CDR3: TGTGCCAGCACCGGGACAGAATCCTACGAGCAGTACTTC.

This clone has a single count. As DNA, the CDR3 is TGTGCCAGCAGTCCGGGGGAAAGGTCTGGCTACACCTTC. Translated, it gives CASSPGERSGYTF. The J gene is TRBJ1-2, the V gene TRBV6-5, with a tentative D call TRBD1 (5 bases). V dropped 5 bases and J dropped 7 bases, with 14 bases sitting between them. The CDR3 is made up of 13 amino acids. Germline CDR1 reads MNHEY; CDR2 reads SVGAGI.

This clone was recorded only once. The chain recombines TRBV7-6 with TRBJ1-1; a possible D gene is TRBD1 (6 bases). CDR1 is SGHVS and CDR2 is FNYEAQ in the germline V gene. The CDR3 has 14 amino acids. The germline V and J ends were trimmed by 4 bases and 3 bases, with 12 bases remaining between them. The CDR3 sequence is CASSYKTGHTEAFF. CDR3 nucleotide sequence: TGTGCCAGCAGCTACAAAACAGGGCACACTGAAGCTTTCTTT.

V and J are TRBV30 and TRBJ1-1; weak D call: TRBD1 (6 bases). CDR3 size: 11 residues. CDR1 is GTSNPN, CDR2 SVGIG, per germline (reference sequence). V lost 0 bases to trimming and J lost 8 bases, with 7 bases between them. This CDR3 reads CAWSVDREAFF. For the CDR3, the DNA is TGTGCCTGGAGTGTAGACAGGGAAGCTTTCTTT.

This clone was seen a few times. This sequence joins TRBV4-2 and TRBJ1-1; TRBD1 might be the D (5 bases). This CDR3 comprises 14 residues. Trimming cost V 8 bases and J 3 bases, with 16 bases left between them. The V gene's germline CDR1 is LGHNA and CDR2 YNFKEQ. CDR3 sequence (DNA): TGTGCCAGCGGGGAGGGGTTTGGAGACACTGAAGCTTTCTTT. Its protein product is CASGEGFGDTEAFF.